Following are 15 T cell receptor beta chains from one sample sequenced in a study of cytomegalovirus exposure and HLA in healthy donors. This PCR relied on a set of 60 Vbeta primers and 13 Jbeta primers. Generated by immunoSEQ multiplex PCR, the TCRdb table keeps only in-frame clones and is missing some. Here the sample spans 140,000 or so clones, roughly 80% being singletons. Sequenced material: PBMCs. The receptors come from a woman aged 30 to 39 in good health and CMV-seronegative.

This rearrangement joins TRBV19 to TRBJ1-4; 10 bases are a match to TRBD1. J gave up 4 bases and V 5 bases, and 4 bases lay outside the gene matches. CDR3 size: 15 residues. Germline V gene sequence: CDR1 LNHDA, CDR2 SQIVND (reference sequence). The CDR3 region is CASSARTGGNEKLFF. The DNA for the CDR3 is TGTGCCAGTAGTGCGCGGACAGGGGGTAATGAAAAACTGTTTTTT. The variable domain in full, with the rest retrieved from reference TRBV19 and TRBJ1-4, is DGGITQSPKYLFRKEGQNVTLSCEQNLNHDAMYWYRQDPGQGLRLIYYSQIVNDFQKGDIAEGYSVSREKKESFPLTVTSAQKNPTAFYLCASSARTGGNEKLFFGSGTQLSVL.

J is TRBJ1-2 and V is TRBV30, with unresolved D. Germline-derived CDR1 and CDR2 are GTSNPN and SVGIG (reference sequence). The CDR3 runs 13 residues. Trimming stripped 5 bases from V and 7 bases from J, with 17 bases between. As DNA, the CDR3 is TGTGCCTGGGACGGGGTCCGGAGGATTGGCTACACCTTC. As protein: CAWDGVRRIGYTF. Variable domain in full (rest from reference TRBV30 and TRBJ1-2): SQTIHQWPATLVQPVGSPLSLECTVEGTSNPNLYWYRQAAGRGLQLLFYSVGIGQISSEVPQNLSASRPQDRQFILSSKKLLLSDSGFYLCAWDGVRRIGYTFGSGTRLTVV.

A few counts support this clone. This chain connects TRBV27 to TRBJ2-7; 7 bases are a match to TRBD1. Germline-derived CDR1 and CDR2 are MNHEY and SMNVEV (reference sequence). The CDR3 is 16 amino acids. Germline trimming cut 6 bases from V and 2 bases from J; bases unmatched to any gene: 13. CDR3: CASREQGVWATYEQYF. DNA of the CDR3: TGTGCCAGCAGGGAGCAGGGGGTGTGGGCTACCTACGAGCAGTACTTC.

This chain uses TRBV7-7 with TRBJ2-2; TRBD2 agrees at 14 bases. J was trimmed by 7 bases and V by 4 bases; bases with no gene match: 8. The CDR3 has 17 residues. Germline V gives CDR1 SSHAT, CDR2 FNYEAQ (reference sequence). The CDR3 region is CASSSMGLAGAGGELFF. DNA of the CDR3: TGTGCCAGCAGCTCAATGGGACTAGCGGGAGCGGGCGGGGAGCTGTTTTTT.

This chain links TRBV9 with TRBJ1-4; 12 bases align to TRBD1. The CDR3 runs 20 residues. Unmatched junction bases numbered 9, after V lost 0 bases and J lost 0 bases. Germline V CDR1 and CDR2: SGDLS, YYNGEE. Here the CDR3 DNA reads TGTGCCAGCAGCGTAGCGGGGACAGGGGGCTTGGAGGCAACTAATGAAAAACTGTTTTTT. Translated: CASSVAGTGGLEATNEKLFF.

The chain uses TRBV23-1 and TRBJ2-7; 7 bases are a match to TRBD1. TRBV23-1 is filed as an ORF, its function uncertain. This CDR3 spans 17 amino acids. Losses at the gene ends were 0 bases for V and 2 bases for J; bases not matched to a gene: 10. CDR3 region: CASSQSCRTGATYEQYF. In nucleotides, the CDR3 is TGCGCCAGCAGTCAATCGTGCCGGACAGGAGCAACCTACGAGCAGTACTTC.

V usage is TRBV7-8 and J usage is TRBJ1-2, with D perhaps TRBD1 (6 bases). Trimming removed 5 bases at V and 1 base at J, with 14 bases between. This CDR3 is 15 amino acids long. Germline loops: CDR1 SGHVS, CDR2 FQNEAQ. The CDR3 is CASSEVGTFNYGYTF. In nucleotides, the CDR3 is TGTGCCAGCAGCGAAGTGGGGACATTTAACTATGGCTACACCTTC.

This chain connects TRBV6-1 to TRBJ2-6, with D possibly being TRBD1 (5 bases). The germline gives CDR1 MNHNS, CDR2 SASEGT. The V gene lost 1 base and the J gene lost 0 bases, with 10 bases spanning the gap. The CDR3 runs 17 residues. The CDR3 nucleotides are TGTGCCAGCAGTGAAGGGGGCATTAACTCTGGGGCCAACGTCCTGACTTTC. Translating gives CASSEGGINSGANVLTF.

The gene calls are TRBV5-1 and TRBJ1-4; TRBD1 is a possible D gene (6 bases). CDR1 and CDR2 from the germline V gene are SGHRS and YFSETQ. CDR3 length: 19 residues. The V gene lost 3 bases and the J gene lost 0 bases, with 21 bases spanning the gap. The CDR3 loop reads CASSSGQSGTGSTNEKLFF. CDR3 nucleotide sequence: TGCGCCAGCAGCTCCGGACAGAGCGGAACAGGGTCAACTAATGAAAAACTGTTTTTT. The full variable domain, completed using reference TRBV5-1 and TRBJ1-4, is KAGVTQTPRYLIKTRGQQVTLSCSPISGHRSVSWYQQTPGQGLQFLFEYFSETQRNKGNFPGRFSGRQFSNSRSEMNVSTLELGDSALYLCASSSGQSGTGSTNEKLFFGSGTQLSVL.

The chain joins TRBV9 to TRBJ2-3, with D unresolved. This CDR3 comprises 15 residues. Germline-derived CDR1 and CDR2 are SGDLS and YYNGEE. Trimming shortened V by 2 bases and J by 0 bases, and 10 bases separated the two germline ends. The CDR3 sequence is CASSVQEPSTDTQYF. For the CDR3, the DNA is TGTGCCAGCAGCGTTCAGGAACCCAGCACAGATACGCAGTATTTT.

The chain joins TRBV9 to TRBJ2-1, with 10 positions matching TRBD2. V was clipped by 1 base and J by 4 bases; unmatched bases: 11. The germline V gene encodes CDR1 SGDLS and CDR2 YYNGEE. CDR3 length: 18 residues. The CDR3 region has the DNA TGTGCCAGCAGCGTAATAGCGGGGGGTCCCAGGGCATACAATGAGCAGTTCTTC. It yields the protein CASSVIAGGPRAYNEQFF. Looking up the rest from reference TRBV9 and TRBJ2-1 gives the full variable domain: DSGVTQTPKHLITATGQRVTLRCSPRSGDLSVYWYQQSLDQGLQFLIQYYNGEERAKGNILERFSAQQFPDLHSELNLSSLELGDSALYFCASSVIAGGPRAYNEQFFGPGTRLTVL.

The chain joins TRBV29-1 to TRBJ1-4; no definite D call. Trimming cost V 1 base and J 7 bases, with 7 bases left between them. The CDR3 spans 12 residues. Looked up from germline, CDR1 is SQVTM and CDR2 is ANQGSEA. This CDR3 reads CSVEGGSEKLFF. For the CDR3, the DNA is TGCAGCGTTGAAGGTGGGAGTGAAAAACTGTTTTTT.

V gene TRBV7-3 combines with J gene TRBJ2-5; 10 bases line up with TRBD2. V dropped 6 bases and J dropped 0; count of bases not matched to a gene: 7. Germline-derived CDR1 and CDR2 are SGHTA and FQGTGA. The CDR3 has 16 residues. The CDR3 DNA is TGTGCCAGCAGGGAGACTAGCGGGCCCAACCAAGAGACCCAGTACTTC. Translation: CASRETSGPNQETQYF.

V usage is TRBV9 and J usage is TRBJ2-4; D perhaps matches TRBD2 (5 bases). The length of the CDR3 is 15 residues. V lost 5 bases to trimming and J lost 6 bases, with 18 bases between them. CDR1 and CDR2 from the germline V gene are SGDLS and YYNGEE. In DNA form, the CDR3 reads TGTGCCAGCAGTCCATATACGGGAAATCTAAACATTCAGTACTTC. Its translation is CASSPYTGNLNIQYF. The variable domain in full, with the rest retrieved from reference TRBV9 and TRBJ2-4, is DSGVTQTPKHLITATGQRVTLRCSPRSGDLSVYWYQQSLDQGLQFLIQYYNGEERAKGNILERFSAQQFPDLHSELNLSSLELGDSALYFCASSPYTGNLNIQYFGAGTRLSVL.

The gene calls are TRBV11-2 and TRBJ1-2; 11 bases are a match to TRBD1. The CDR3 consists of 15 residues. CDR1 is SGHAT, CDR2 FQNNGV, per germline. Trimming removed 3 bases from V and 7 bases from J; junction bases left unmatched: 7. CDR3 loop: CASSFSGQGALGYTF. CDR3 DNA: TGTGCCAGCAGCTTCTCCGGACAGGGGGCGCTTGGCTACACCTTC.